One sample yielded the 14 T cell receptor beta chains listed below, sequenced in a study of blood T cell repertoires in COVID-19. The repertoire was sequenced with immunoSEQ multiplex PCR; TCRdb's copy has only in-frame clones and lacks some. The table lists more than 350,000 clones, around 89% of them singletons. Material for sequencing was peripheral blood. These receptors were obtained from a woman in her twenties or thirties with COVID-19, enrolled during active disease.

The rearrangement links TRBV27 to TRBJ1-2; perhaps TRBD1 as D (5 bases). Trimming left V 5 bases short and J 7 bases short, with 23 bases between. The CDR3 spans 16 residues. Germline values: CDR1 MNHEY, CDR2 SMNVEV (reference sequence). CDR3 region: CASSPKTSGRAFGYTF. In DNA form, the CDR3 reads TGTGCCAGCAGTCCAAAGACTAGCGGCAGGGCGTTTGGCTACACCTTC.

The V call is TRBV27, the J call TRBJ2-7; D is perhaps TRBD2 (6 bases). This CDR3 comprises 14 residues. V lost 5 bases and J 3 bases, leaving 14 bases between the germline ends. In germline, CDR1 is MNHEY, CDR2 SMNVEV (reference sequence). CDR3 in amino acids: CASSLTGTVYEQYV. The CDR3 DNA is TGTGCCAGCAGTCTTACCGGGACTGTCTACGAGCAGTACGTC.

J is TRBJ2-2 and V is TRBV9, with a possible D match to TRBD2 (6 bases). The CDR3 runs 14 residues. Germline lookup yields CDR1 SGDLS and CDR2 YYNGEE. Trimming shortened V by 3 bases and J by 6 bases, and 12 bases separated the two germline ends. CDR3 in DNA: TGTGCCAGCAGCGCGGGTAGCGGCTCCGGGGAGCTGTTTTTT. The encoded protein is CASSAGSGSGELFF.

The chain carries TRBV19 and TRBJ2-3; TRBD2 matches 7 bases. The length of the CDR3 is 14 residues. The J segment lost 1 base and the V segment lost 4 bases, leaving 2 bases of the junction unmatched. In germline, CDR1 is LNHDA, CDR2 SQIVND (reference sequence). The CDR3 DNA sequence: TGTGCCAGTAGTAGGAGCGGGGGCACAGATACGCAGTATTTT. It specifies CASSRSGGTDTQYF.

The CDR3 reads CASSLYIRGELFF. Written as DNA, the CDR3 is TGTGCCAGCAGTTTATACATACGAGGGGAGCTGTTTTTT. The rearrangement links TRBV28 to TRBJ2-2; D is unresolved. Germline lookup yields CDR1 MDHEN and CDR2 SYDVKM. Trimming took 1 base from V and 8 from J, leaving 8 bases between them. This CDR3 has 13 amino acids.

V is TRBV30 and J is TRBJ1-5; 10 bases are a match to TRBD1. Germline assignment: CDR1 GTSNPN and CDR2 SVGIG (reference sequence). Unmatched junction bases numbered 5, after V lost 0 bases and J lost 6 bases. The CDR3 extends over 15 amino acids. In DNA, the CDR3 is TGTGCCTGGAGTGTATCTGGGACAGGGGCTCAGCCCCAGCATTTT. Encoded protein: CAWSVSGTGAQPQHF.

V and J are TRBV28 and TRBJ1-1, with 8 positions matching TRBD1. Trimming removed 5 bases from V and 1 base from J; junction bases left unmatched: 9. The CDR3 is 16 residues long. Per the germline V gene, CDR1 is MDHEN and CDR2 is SYDVKM. The CDR3 bases are TGTGCCAGCAGTACTTGGGTTACAGGGGGGAACACTGAAGCTTTCTTT. This gives the protein CASSTWVTGGNTEAFF.

The chain joins TRBV29-1 to TRBJ1-1; D possibly corresponds to TRBD1 (6 bases). Germline CDR1 is SQVTM and CDR2 is ANQGSEA. The CDR3 is 14 amino acids. V lost 3 bases to trimming and J lost 5 bases, with 16 bases between them. The CDR3 DNA is TGCAGCGTTGATATTGGACAGACCGCGACTGAAGCTTTCTTT. Encoded protein: CSVDIGQTATEAFF.

This clone was found once. V is TRBV6-2 or TRBV6-3 and J is TRBJ1-5; 7 bases line up with TRBD1. From germline, CDR1 is MNHEY and CDR2 SVGEGT. V dropped 6 bases and J dropped 13; count of bases not matched to a gene: 9. The CDR3 totals 12 residues. CDR3 loop: CASSVTPGQQHF. Here the CDR3 DNA reads TGTGCCAGCAGCGTAACTCCGGGACAGCAGCATTTT.

CDR3 DNA sequence: TGCGCCAGCAGCTTGGAGGGGCAGTCCTCCTACAATGAGCAGTTCTTC. It is translated as CASSLEGQSSYNEQFF. The rearrangement links TRBV5-1 to TRBJ2-1; perhaps TRBD1 as D (5 bases). Per germline, CDR1 SGHRS and CDR2 YFSETQ. CDR3 length: 16 amino acids. Trimming cost V 0 bases and J 0 bases, with 10 bases left between them.

The V call is TRBV3-1 (or the pseudogene TRBV3-2), the J call TRBJ2-1, with 11 bases that match TRBD2. Germline V CDR1 and CDR2: LGHDT, YNNKEL (reference sequence). There are 16 residues in the CDR3. The trim removed 5 bases at V and 0 bases at J, leaving 3 bases unmatched. As DNA, the CDR3 is TGTGCCAGCAGCATCCTAGCGGGGGGCTCCTACAATGAGCAGTTCTTC. Amino acids: CASSILAGGSYNEQFF.

The rearrangement links TRBV6-5 to TRBJ1-1; D not certain. There are 13 residues in the CDR3. Germline V gives CDR1 MNHEY, CDR2 SVGAGI. The V end was cut by 1 base, the J end by 4 bases, with 7 bases between. CDR3 loop: CASSYFRTTEAFF. In nucleotides, the CDR3 is TGTGCCAGCAGTTACTTCAGAACCACTGAAGCTTTCTTT.

The rearrangement joins TRBV9 to TRBJ2-3; tentative D call: TRBD2 (6 bases). In germline, CDR1 is SGDLS, CDR2 YYNGEE. The CDR3 has 14 residues. V was clipped by 0 bases and J by 5 bases, with 10 bases between them. CDR3 residues: CASSVEGGRDTQYF. CDR3 coding DNA: TGTGCCAGCAGCGTAGAAGGAGGGAGAGATACGCAGTATTTT.

The rearrangement links TRBV5-1 to TRBJ2-2; maybe TRBD1 (6 bases). This CDR3 comprises 14 residues. CDR1 is SGHRS, CDR2 YFSETQ, per germline. Between the trimmed V and J ends, which lost 4 bases and 6 bases, there was a span of 13 bases. The CDR3 loop is CASSPQWGPGELFF. DNA for the CDR3: TGCGCCAGCAGCCCGCAGTGGGGGCCCGGGGAGCTGTTTTTT.